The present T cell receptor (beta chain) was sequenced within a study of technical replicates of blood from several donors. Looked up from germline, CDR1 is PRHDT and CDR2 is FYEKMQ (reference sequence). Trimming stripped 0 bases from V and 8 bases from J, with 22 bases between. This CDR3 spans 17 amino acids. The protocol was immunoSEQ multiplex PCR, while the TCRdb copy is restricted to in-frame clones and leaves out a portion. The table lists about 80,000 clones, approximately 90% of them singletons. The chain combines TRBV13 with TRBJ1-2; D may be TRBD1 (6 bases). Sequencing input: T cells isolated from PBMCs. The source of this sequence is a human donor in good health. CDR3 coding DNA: TGTGCCAGCAGCTTAGGATCGGGACATAGCCCCAGTCGGGGCTACACCTTC. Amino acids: CASSLGSGHSPSRGYTF.